The clone carrying this T cell receptor (beta chain) was counted many times. The record originates from a study of naive and memory T cell subsets. The CDR3 length is 17 residues. V shed 5 bases, J shed 2 bases, and the junction held 13 bases outside the gene matches. Germline V gene data show CDR1 as MNHEY and CDR2 as SVGAGI. A UMI-containing oligonucleotide was joined by 3' ligation to the TCR cDNA template. Ligated cDNA underwent four rounds of PCR with nested alpha and beta constant region primers and SP2. Each CDR3 protein is one row after TCRdb ran MiXCR on the 5' RACE reads. The table lists about 48,000 distinct CDR3 sequences, about 4.4% of them singletons.

The source is a female donor in good health. V and J are TRBV6-5 and TRBJ2-7; TRBD2 matches at 9 bases. CDR3 residues: CASSPSPFGGRAYEQYF. In DNA form, the CDR3 reads TGTGCCAGCAGTCCTTCCCCCTTCGGCGGGAGGGCCTACGAGCAGTACTTC.